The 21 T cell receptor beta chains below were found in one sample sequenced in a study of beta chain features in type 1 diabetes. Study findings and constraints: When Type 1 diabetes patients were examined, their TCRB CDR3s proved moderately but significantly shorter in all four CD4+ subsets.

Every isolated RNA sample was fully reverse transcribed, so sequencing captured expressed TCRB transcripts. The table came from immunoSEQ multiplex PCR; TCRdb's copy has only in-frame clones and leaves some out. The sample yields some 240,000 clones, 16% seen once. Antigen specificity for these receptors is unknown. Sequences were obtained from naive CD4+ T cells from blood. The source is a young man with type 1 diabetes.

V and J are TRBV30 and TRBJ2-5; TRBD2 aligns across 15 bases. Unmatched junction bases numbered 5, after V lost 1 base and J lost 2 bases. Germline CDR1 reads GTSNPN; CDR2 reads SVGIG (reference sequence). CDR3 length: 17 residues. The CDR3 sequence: CAWSAGLAGGGQETQYF. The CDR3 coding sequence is TGTGCCTGGAGTGCGGGACTAGCGGGAGGCGGGCAAGAGACCCAGTACTTC.

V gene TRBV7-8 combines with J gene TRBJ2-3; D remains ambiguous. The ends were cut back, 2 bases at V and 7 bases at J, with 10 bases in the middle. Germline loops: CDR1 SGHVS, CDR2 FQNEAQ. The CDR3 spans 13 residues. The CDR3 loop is CASSLRLQNTQYF. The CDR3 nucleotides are TGTGCCAGCAGCTTACGCCTACAGAATACGCAGTATTTT.

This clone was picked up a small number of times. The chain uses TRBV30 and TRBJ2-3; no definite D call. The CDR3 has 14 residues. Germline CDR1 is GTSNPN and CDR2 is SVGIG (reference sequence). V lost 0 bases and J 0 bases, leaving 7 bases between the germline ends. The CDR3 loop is CAWSVLASTDTQYF. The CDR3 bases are TGTGCCTGGAGTGTTCTGGCTAGCACAGATACGCAGTATTTT.

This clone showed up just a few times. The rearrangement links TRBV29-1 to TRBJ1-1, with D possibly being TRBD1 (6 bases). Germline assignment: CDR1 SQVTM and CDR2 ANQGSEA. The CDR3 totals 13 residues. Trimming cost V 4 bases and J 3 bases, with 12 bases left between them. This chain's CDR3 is CSVVVGGYTEAFF. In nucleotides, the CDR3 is TGCAGCGTTGTAGTGGGGGGCTACACTGAAGCTTTCTTT. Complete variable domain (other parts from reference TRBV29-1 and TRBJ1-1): SAVISQKPSRDICQRGTSLTIQCQVDSQVTMMFWYRQQPGQSLTLIATANQGSEATYESGFVIDKFPISRPNLTFSTLTVSNMSPEDSSIYLCSVVVGGYTEAFFGQGTRLTVV.

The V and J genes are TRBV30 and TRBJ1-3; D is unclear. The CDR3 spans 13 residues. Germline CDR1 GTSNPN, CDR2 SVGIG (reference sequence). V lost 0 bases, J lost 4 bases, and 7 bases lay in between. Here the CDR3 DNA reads TGTGCCTGGAGTGTAAATCCCGGAAACACCATATATTTT. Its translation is CAWSVNPGNTIYF. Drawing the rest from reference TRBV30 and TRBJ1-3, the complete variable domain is SQTIHQWPATLVQPVGSPLSLECTVEGTSNPNLYWYRQAAGRGLQLLFYSVGIGQISSEVPQNLSASRPQDRQFILSSKKLLLSDSGFYLCAWSVNPGNTIYFGEGSWLTVV.

Here the CDR3 reads CASSDYEQYF. DNA for the CDR3: TGTGCCTCCTCGGACTACGAGCAGTACTTC. The genes are TRBV10-3 and TRBJ2-7, with D hard to call. Per germline, CDR1 ENHRY and CDR2 SYGVKD. Trimming took off 11 bases at V and 3 bases at J, with 8 bases between the two ends. CDR3 length equals 10 residues.

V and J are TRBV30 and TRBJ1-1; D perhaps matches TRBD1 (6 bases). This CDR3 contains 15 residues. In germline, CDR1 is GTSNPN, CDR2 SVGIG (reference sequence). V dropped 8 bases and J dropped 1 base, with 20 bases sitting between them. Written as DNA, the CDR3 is TGTGCCGTTGTACGGGGGGCGAAAAGGAACACTGAAGCTTTCTTT. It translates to CAVVRGAKRNTEAFF. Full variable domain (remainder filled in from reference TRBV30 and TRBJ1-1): SQTIHQWPATLVQPVGSPLSLECTVEGTSNPNLYWYRQAAGRGLQLLFYSVGIGQISSEVPQNLSASRPQDRQFILSSKKLLLSDSGFYLCAVVRGAKRNTEAFFGQGTRLTVV.

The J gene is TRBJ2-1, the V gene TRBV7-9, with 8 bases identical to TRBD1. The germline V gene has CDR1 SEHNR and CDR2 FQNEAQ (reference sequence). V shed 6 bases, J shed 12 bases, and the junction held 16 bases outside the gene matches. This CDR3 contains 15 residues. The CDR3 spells CASSSHPGQAPGQFF. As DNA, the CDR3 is TGTGCCAGCAGTTCTCATCCGGGACAGGCGCCCGGGCAGTTCTTC.

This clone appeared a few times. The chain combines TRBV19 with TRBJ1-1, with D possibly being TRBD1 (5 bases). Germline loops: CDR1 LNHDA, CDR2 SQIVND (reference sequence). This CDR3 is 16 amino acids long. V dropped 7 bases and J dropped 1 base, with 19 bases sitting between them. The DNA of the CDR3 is TGTGCCAGTATCAAGGGGCCAGGTTCCACGAACACTGAAGCTTTCTTT. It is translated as CASIKGPGSTNTEAFF.

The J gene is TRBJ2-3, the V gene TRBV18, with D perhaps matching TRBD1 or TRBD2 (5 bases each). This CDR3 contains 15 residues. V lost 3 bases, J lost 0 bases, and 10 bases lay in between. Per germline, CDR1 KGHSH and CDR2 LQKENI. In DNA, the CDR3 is TGTGCCAGCTCACCGTGGGACGGAAGCACAGATACGCAGTATTTT. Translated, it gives CASSPWDGSTDTQYF.

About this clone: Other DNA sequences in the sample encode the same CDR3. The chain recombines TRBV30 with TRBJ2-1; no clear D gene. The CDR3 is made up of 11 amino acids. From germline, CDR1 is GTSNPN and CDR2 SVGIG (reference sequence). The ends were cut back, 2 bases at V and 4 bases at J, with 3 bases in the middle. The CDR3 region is CAWSTYNEQFF. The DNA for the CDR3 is TGTGCCTGGAGTACTTACAATGAGCAGTTCTTC.

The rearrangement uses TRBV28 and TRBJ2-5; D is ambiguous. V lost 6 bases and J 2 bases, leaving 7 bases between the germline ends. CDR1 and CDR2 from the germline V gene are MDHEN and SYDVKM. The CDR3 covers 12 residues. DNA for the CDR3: TGTGCCAGCAGCGGCAGTCAAGAGACCCAGTACTTC. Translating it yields CASSGSQETQYF.

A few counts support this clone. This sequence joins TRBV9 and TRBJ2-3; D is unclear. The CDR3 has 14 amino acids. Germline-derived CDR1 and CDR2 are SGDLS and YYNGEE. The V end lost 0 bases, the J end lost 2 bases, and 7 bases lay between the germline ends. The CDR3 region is CASSVGSYTDTQYF. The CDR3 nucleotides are TGTGCCAGCAGCGTAGGGTCATACACAGATACGCAGTATTTT.

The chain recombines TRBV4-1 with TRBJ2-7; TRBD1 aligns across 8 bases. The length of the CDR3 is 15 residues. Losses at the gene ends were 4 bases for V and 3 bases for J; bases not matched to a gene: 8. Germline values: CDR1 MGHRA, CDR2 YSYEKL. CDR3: CASSLGGTGIYEQYF. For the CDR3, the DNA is TGCGCCAGCAGCCTCGGAGGGACAGGAATCTACGAGCAGTACTTC.

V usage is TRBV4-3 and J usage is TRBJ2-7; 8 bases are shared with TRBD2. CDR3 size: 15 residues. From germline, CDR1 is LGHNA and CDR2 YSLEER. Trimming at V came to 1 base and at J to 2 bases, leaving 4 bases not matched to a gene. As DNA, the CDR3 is TGCGCCAGCAGCCAAGTAAACGGGAGGGCCTACGAGCAGTACTTC. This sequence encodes CASSQVNGRAYEQYF.

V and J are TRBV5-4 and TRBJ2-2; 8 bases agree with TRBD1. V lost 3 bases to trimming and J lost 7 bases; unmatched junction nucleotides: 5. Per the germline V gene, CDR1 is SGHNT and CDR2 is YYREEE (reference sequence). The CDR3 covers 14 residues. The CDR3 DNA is TGTGCCAGCAGCTCAGGGGGCGTCGGCGGGGAGCTGTTTTTT. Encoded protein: CASSSGGVGGELFF. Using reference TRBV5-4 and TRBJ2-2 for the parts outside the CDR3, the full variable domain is ETGVTQSPTHLIKTRGQQVTLRCSSQSGHNTVSWYQQALGQGPQFIFQYYREEENGRGNFPPRFSGLQFPNYSSELNVNALELDDSALYLCASSSGGVGGELFFGEGSRLTVL.

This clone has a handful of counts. CDR3 loop: CSVERDFTDTQYF. The CDR3 coding sequence is TGCAGCGTTGAACGGGACTTCACAGATACGCAGTATTTT. The chain couples TRBV29-1 to TRBJ2-3, with a weak D call TRBD2 (6 bases). Germline-derived CDR1 and CDR2 are SQVTM and ANQGSEA. Deletions cut 2 bases from V and 2 bases from J, with 8 bases between. The CDR3 is 13 amino acids.

The CDR3 sequence is CAIGPNVSTDTQYF. CDR3 nucleotides: TGTGCCATCGGACCGAACGTGAGCACAGATACGCAGTATTTT. The gene calls are TRBV10-3 and TRBJ2-3; D is ambiguous. Germline lookup yields CDR1 ENHRY and CDR2 SYGVKD. The CDR3 sequence is 14 residues long. V was cut by 8 bases and J by 0 bases, with 12 bases left in between.

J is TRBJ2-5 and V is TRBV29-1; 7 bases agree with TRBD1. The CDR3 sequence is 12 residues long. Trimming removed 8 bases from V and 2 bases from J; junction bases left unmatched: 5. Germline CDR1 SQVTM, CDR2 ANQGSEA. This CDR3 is CSYRTGQETQYF. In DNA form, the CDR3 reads TGCAGCTATCGGACAGGACAAGAGACCCAGTACTTC.

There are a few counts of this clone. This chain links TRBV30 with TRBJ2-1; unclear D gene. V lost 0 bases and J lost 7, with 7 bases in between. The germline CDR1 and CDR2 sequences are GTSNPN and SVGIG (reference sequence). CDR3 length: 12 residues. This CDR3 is CAWSVRANEQFF. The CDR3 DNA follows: TGTGCCTGGAGTGTGCGAGCGAATGAGCAGTTCTTC. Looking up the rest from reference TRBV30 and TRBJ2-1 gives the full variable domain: SQTIHQWPATLVQPVGSPLSLECTVEGTSNPNLYWYRQAAGRGLQLLFYSVGIGQISSEVPQNLSASRPQDRQFILSSKKLLLSDSGFYLCAWSVRANEQFFGPGTRLTVL.

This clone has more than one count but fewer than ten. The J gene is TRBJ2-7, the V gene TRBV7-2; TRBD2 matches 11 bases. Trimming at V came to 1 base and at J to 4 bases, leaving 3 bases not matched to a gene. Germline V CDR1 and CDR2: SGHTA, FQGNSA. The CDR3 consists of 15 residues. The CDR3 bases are TGTGCCAGCAGCTTAGGGGGACTAGCGGTTTACGAGCAGTACTTC. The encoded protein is CASSLGGLAVYEQYF.